This TCR beta chain was obtained from a study of T cell responses to AZD1222 COVID-19 vaccine. General study points: Baseline serology detected seropositivity in only 6 or 7 AZD1222 recipients. Reports indicate that nearly half of spike-specific TCRs are directed at unmutated variant regions. Vaccine-related CD4 TCRs covered spike, predominating at 160-218 and 743-854.

This clone was observed a single time. The antigen remains unidentified. Germline CDR1 and CDR2: SGHAT and FQNNGV. With 2 bases clipped from V and 7 bases from J, the junction kept 2 bases outside the gene matches. The CDR3 length is 14 residues. Assay: immunoSEQ multiplex PCR; the TCRdb copy retains only in-frame clones and omits some. Here the sample spans 100,000 to 150,000 clones, about 89% being singletons. The starting material was peripheral blood, obtained on day 0 of AZD1222 vaccination. This clonotype originated in an adult in good health. This sequence joins TRBV11-2 and TRBJ1-6; TRBD1 matches at 7 bases. The CDR3 bases are TGTGCCAGCAGCTTAAGGGGACAGAATTCACCCCTCCACTTT. This translates into CASSLRGQNSPLHF.